This T cell receptor beta chain was sequenced in a study of control samples from healthy donors and cancer patients. TCRdb's copy holds only in-frame clones and misses some; the assay was immunoSEQ multiplex PCR. The profile shows tens of thousands of clones, approximately 90% of them singletons. The V and J ends lost 0 bases and 7 bases respectively, with 13 bases between them. The CDR3 runs 15 residues. Germline V gene sequence: CDR1 MNHEY, CDR2 SMNVEV (reference sequence). Sequenced: blood. This receptor was identified in a woman aged 45-59 years in good health. This chain links TRBV27 with TRBJ1-5; no clear D gene. DNA for the CDR3: TGTGCCAGCAGTTTATCGTGGGCATTTGGGCAGCCCCAGCATTTT. Translating gives CASSLSWAFGQPQHF.